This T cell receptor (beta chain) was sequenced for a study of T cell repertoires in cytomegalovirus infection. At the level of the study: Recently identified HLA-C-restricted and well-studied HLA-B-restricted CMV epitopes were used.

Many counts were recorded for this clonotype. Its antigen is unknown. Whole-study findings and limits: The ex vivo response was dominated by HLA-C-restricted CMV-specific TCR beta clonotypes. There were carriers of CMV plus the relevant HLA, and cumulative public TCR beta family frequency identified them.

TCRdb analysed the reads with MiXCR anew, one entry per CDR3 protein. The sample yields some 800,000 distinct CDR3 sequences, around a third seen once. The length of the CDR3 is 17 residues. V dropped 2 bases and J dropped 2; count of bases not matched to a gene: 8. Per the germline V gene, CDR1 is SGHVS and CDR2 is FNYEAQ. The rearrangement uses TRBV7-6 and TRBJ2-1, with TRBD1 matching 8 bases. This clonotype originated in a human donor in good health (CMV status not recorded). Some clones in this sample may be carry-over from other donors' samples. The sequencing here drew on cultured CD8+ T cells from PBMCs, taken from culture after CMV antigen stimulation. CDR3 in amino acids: CASSLIFGQGPYNEQFF. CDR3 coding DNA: TGTGCCAGCAGCTTAATTTTTGGACAGGGCCCCTACAATGAGCAGTTCTTC.